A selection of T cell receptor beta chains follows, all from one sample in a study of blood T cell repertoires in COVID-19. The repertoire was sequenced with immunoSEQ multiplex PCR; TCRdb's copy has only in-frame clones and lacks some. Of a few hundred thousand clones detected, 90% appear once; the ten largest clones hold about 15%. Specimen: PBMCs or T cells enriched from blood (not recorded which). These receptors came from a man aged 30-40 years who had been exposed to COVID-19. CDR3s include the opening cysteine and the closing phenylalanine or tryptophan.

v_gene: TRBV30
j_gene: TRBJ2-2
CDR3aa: CAWSRDRDTGELFF

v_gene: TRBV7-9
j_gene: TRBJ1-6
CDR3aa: CASRGTSDSPLHF

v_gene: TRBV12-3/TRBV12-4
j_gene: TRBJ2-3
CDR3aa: CASSYTDTQYF

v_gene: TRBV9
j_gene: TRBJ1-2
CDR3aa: CASSVGGRTYGYTF

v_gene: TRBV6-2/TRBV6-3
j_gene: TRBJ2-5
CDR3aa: CASSYSIGQGGETQYF

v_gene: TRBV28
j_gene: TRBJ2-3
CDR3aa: CASSYTDSIPATQYF

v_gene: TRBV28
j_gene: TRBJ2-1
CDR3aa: CASSLLSGTSSYNEQFF

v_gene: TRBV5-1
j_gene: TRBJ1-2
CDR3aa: CASSLVGGNYGYTF

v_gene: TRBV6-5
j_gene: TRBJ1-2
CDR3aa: CASSRNAGYTF

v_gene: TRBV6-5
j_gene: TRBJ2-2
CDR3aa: CASSRTGANTGELFF

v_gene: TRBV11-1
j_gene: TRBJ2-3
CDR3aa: CASSLGGLAITDTQYF

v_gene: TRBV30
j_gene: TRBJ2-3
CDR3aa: CAWSGSTDTQYF

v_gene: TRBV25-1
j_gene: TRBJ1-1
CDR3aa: CASSEFFGTGGADTEAFF

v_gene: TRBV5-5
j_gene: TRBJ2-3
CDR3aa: CASSRTGGTDTQYF

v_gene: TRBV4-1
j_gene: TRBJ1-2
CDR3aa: CASSQVGQGGYGYTF

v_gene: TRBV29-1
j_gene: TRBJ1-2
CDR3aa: CSVGGGAVYGYTF

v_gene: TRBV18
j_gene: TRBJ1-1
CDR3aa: CASSLAVRNTEAFF

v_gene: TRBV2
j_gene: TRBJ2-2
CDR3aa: CASSPFPTGELFF

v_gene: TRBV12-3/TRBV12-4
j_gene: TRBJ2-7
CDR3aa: CASSFTGTNPSF

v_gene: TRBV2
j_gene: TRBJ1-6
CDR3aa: CASTSDRGTSPLHF

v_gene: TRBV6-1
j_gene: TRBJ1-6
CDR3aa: CASSALGTGGNSPLHF

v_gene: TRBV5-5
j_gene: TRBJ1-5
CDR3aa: CASSLESNSNQPQHF

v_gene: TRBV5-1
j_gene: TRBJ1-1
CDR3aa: CASSTGGMNTEAFF

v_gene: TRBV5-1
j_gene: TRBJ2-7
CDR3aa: CASSLGGLSLYEQYF

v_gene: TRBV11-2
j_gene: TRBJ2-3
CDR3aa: CASSLGSGGASTDTQYF

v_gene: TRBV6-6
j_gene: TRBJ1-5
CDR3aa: CASSPYQGRYSNQPQHF

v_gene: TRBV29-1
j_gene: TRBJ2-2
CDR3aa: CSVAGGFTGELFF

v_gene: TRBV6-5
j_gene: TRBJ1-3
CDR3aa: CASRTPQGYGNTIYF

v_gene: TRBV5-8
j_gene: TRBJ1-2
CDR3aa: CASSLDPGGLDGYTF

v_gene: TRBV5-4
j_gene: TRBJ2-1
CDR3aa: CASSLGASGGANEQFF

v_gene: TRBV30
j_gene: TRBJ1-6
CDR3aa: CAWSSPAMRSSYNSPLHF

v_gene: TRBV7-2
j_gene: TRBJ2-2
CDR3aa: CASSSGVGGTGELFF

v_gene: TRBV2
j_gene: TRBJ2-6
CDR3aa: CASSAGVHSGANVLTF

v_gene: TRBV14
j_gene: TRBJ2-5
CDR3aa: CASSQGVIRQGAGETQYF

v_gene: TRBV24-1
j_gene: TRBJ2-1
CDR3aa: CATSGAAGGRNEQFF

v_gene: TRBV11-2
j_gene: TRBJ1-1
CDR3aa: CASSLLRGNTEAFF

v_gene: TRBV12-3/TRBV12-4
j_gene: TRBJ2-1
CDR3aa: CASSWMGGLRFF

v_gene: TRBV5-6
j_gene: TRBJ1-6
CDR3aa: CASSSRTASSYNSPLHF

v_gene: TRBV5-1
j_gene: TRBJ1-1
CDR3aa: CASSLGTGSSSTEAFF

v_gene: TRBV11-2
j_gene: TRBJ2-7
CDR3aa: CASSLTGQSYEQYF

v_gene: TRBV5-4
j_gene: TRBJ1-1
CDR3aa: CASSFQTTQNTEAFF

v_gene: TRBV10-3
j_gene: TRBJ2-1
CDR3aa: CAISEGTGPFNEQFF

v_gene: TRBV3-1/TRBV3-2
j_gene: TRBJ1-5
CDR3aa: CASSQETGGRPQHF